The rows below give T cell receptor beta chains drawn from one sample of a study of cytotoxic CD8 clonotypes in ibrutinib-treated CLL. Assay used: immunoSEQ multiplex PCR; TCRdb lists only in-frame clones, some missing. The sample lists roughly 53,000 clones; approximately 50% were seen once. The input for sequencing was PBMCs, taken at disease progression, from a patient treated with ibrutinib. The receptors derive from a human donor with chronic lymphocytic leukemia. Each CDR3 is given with its conserved first and last residue. A D gene is named only where the DNA matches it firmly. Clone size is shown for a subset of rows, as once, few, many or a class of expanded clone.

clone_size: NA
d_call: NA
j_call: TRBJ1-4
cdr3_length: 12
v_call: TRBV28
cdr3_aa: CASSPQFSPPAF
cdr3_nt: TGTGCCAGCAGCCCCCAGTTTTCCCCACCCGCCTTT

clone_size: NA
d_call: NA
j_call: TRBJ2-7
cdr3_length: 11
v_call: TRBV30
cdr3_aa: CAWSVLREQYF
cdr3_nt: TGTGCCTGGAGTGTACTGCGGGAGCAGTACTTC

clone_size: NA
d_call: NA
j_call: TRBJ2-3
cdr3_length: 14
v_call: TRBV7-2
cdr3_aa: CASSLVLGADTQYF
cdr3_nt: TGTGCCAGCAGCTTAGTGCTGGGCGCAGATACGCAGTATTTT

clone_size: NA
d_call: NA
j_call: TRBJ1-6
cdr3_length: 15
v_call: TRBV9
cdr3_aa: CASSKEGTYNSPLHF
cdr3_nt: TGTGCCAGCAGCAAGGAAGGGACCTATAATTCACCCCTCCACTTT

clone_size: NA
d_call: TRBD2
j_call: TRBJ2-2
cdr3_length: 16
v_call: TRBV5-1
cdr3_aa: CASSSTGGKVTGELFF
cdr3_nt: TGCGCCAGCAGCTCAACGGGGGGAAAGGTCACCGGGGAGCTGTTTTTT

clone_size: NA
d_call: TRBD1
j_call: TRBJ2-3
cdr3_length: 15
v_call: TRBV15
cdr3_aa: CATSLRTGKTDTQYF
cdr3_nt: TGTGCCACCAGCCTTCGGACAGGGAAGACAGATACGCAGTATTTT

clone_size: NA
d_call: TRBD2
j_call: TRBJ2-3
cdr3_length: 17
v_call: TRBV30
cdr3_aa: CAWSGSTSGGASDTQYF
cdr3_nt: TGTGCCTGGAGCGGTAGCACTAGCGGGGGGGCCTCAGATACGCAGTATTTT

clone_size: NA
d_call: TRBD2
j_call: TRBJ2-1
cdr3_length: 16
v_call: TRBV19
cdr3_aa: CASSTQRGTSYNEQFF
cdr3_nt: TGTGCCAGTAGTACCCAGCGGGGGACATCCTACAATGAGCAGTTCTTC

clone_size: few
d_call: NA
j_call: TRBJ1-2
cdr3_length: 13
v_call: TRBV19
cdr3_aa: CASSITHSGGYTF
cdr3_nt: TGTGCCAGTAGTATAACCCATTCTGGAGGCTACACCTTC

clone_size: NA
d_call: TRBD1
j_call: TRBJ2-4
cdr3_length: 16
v_call: TRBV2
cdr3_aa: CASSEGQGRPKNIQYF
cdr3_nt: TGTGCCAGCAGTGAGGGACAGGGACGACCAAAAAACATTCAGTACTTC

clone_size: NA
d_call: TRBD1
j_call: TRBJ2-5
cdr3_length: 17
v_call: TRBV28
cdr3_aa: CASSWDSGTGEKETQYF
cdr3_nt: TGTGCCAGCAGTTGGGACTCCGGGACAGGGGAAAAAGAGACCCAGTACTTC

clone_size: NA
d_call: NA
j_call: TRBJ2-7
cdr3_length: 17
v_call: TRBV7-9
cdr3_aa: CASSGGRGERSHYEQYF
cdr3_nt: TGTGCCAGCAGCGGCGGTCGCGGAGAGAGGTCCCATTACGAGCAGTACTTC

clone_size: NA
d_call: NA
j_call: TRBJ2-2
cdr3_length: 13
v_call: TRBV10-3
cdr3_aa: CAITGTGTGELFF
cdr3_nt: TGTGCCATAACCGGGACGGGCACCGGGGAGCTGTTTTTT

clone_size: NA
d_call: NA
j_call: TRBJ1-2
cdr3_length: 12
v_call: TRBV28
cdr3_aa: CASSLGDYGYTF
cdr3_nt: TGTGCCAGCAGTTTAGGGGACTATGGCTACACCTTC

clone_size: NA
d_call: NA
j_call: TRBJ2-7
cdr3_length: 17
v_call: TRBV12-5
cdr3_aa: CASGLCVGTAGDYEQYF
cdr3_nt: TGTGCTAGTGGTTTGTGTGTTGGGACAGCGGGGGACTACGAGCAGTACTTC

clone_size: NA
d_call: TRBD1
j_call: TRBJ2-5
cdr3_length: 17
v_call: TRBV4-1
cdr3_aa: CASSQDRWTGGEETQYF
cdr3_nt: TGCGCCAGCAGCCAAGACCGTTGGACAGGGGGAGAAGAGACCCAGTACTTC

clone_size: NA
d_call: TRBD1
j_call: TRBJ2-7
cdr3_length: 15
v_call: TRBV9
cdr3_aa: CASSAGTGGDLGQYF
cdr3_nt: TGTGCCAGCAGCGCCGGGACAGGGGGCGATCTGGGGCAGTACTTC

clone_size: NA
d_call: NA
j_call: TRBJ2-6
cdr3_length: 17
v_call: TRBV11-3
cdr3_aa: CASSLRAQSSGANVLTF
cdr3_nt: TGTGCCAGCAGCCTCCGGGCCCAATCCTCTGGGGCCAACGTCCTGACTTTC

clone_size: NA
d_call: NA
j_call: TRBJ2-2
cdr3_length: 12
v_call: TRBV6-5
cdr3_aa: CASSHPTGELFF
cdr3_nt: TGTGCCAGCAGTCACCCGACCGGGGAGCTGTTTTTT

clone_size: few
d_call: TRBD2
j_call: TRBJ2-1
cdr3_length: 17
v_call: TRBV30
cdr3_aa: CAWSLSQLAGYFDEQFF
cdr3_nt: TGTGCCTGGAGTCTATCACAGCTAGCGGGGTATTTTGATGAGCAGTTCTTC

clone_size: few
d_call: NA
j_call: TRBJ1-1
cdr3_length: 15
v_call: TRBV6-5
cdr3_aa: CASNLDRNVNTEAFF
cdr3_nt: TGTGCCAGCAACCTCGACAGGAACGTGAACACTGAAGCTTTCTTT

clone_size: NA
d_call: NA
j_call: TRBJ1-4
cdr3_length: 16
v_call: TRBV18
cdr3_aa: CASSPQGKVSGEKLFF
cdr3_nt: TGTGCCAGCTCACCCCAAGGGAAGGTTTCGGGGGAAAAACTGTTTTTT

clone_size: NA
d_call: NA
j_call: TRBJ2-3
cdr3_length: 20
v_call: TRBV7-3
cdr3_aa: CASSLSGLPQRFLGTDTQYF
cdr3_nt: TGTGCCAGCAGCTTATCCGGCTTGCCCCAGAGGTTTTTGGGCACAGATACGCAGTATTTT

clone_size: few
d_call: TRBD1
j_call: TRBJ2-7
cdr3_length: 14
v_call: TRBV28
cdr3_aa: CASRELGTVRGQYF
cdr3_nt: TGTGCCAGCAGGGAACTTGGGACAGTTCGTGGGCAGTACTTC

clone_size: NA
d_call: NA
j_call: TRBJ1-3
cdr3_length: 13
v_call: TRBV30
cdr3_aa: CAWSGLSGNTIYF
cdr3_nt: TGTGCCTGGAGTGGGCTCTCTGGAAACACCATATATTTT

clone_size: NA
d_call: NA
j_call: TRBJ1-4
cdr3_length: 13
v_call: TRBV5-4
cdr3_aa: CASSFSSNEKLFF
cdr3_nt: TGTGCCAGCAGCTTCAGCAGTAATGAAAAACTGTTTTTT

clone_size: NA
d_call: NA
j_call: TRBJ1-4
cdr3_length: 13
v_call: TRBV4-1
cdr3_aa: CASSQTLQEKLFF
cdr3_nt: TGCGCCAGCAGCCAAACGTTACAGGAAAAACTGTTTTTT

clone_size: few
d_call: NA
j_call: TRBJ1-2
cdr3_length: 13
v_call: TRBV25-1
cdr3_aa: CASSESRDYGYTF
cdr3_nt: TGTGCCAGCAGTGAATCTCGGGACTATGGCTACACCTTC

clone_size: NA
d_call: NA
j_call: TRBJ2-2
cdr3_length: 13
v_call: TRBV5-1
cdr3_aa: CASSFGDTGELFF
cdr3_nt: TGCGCCAGCAGCTTCGGTGACACCGGGGAGCTGTTTTTT

clone_size: few
d_call: NA
j_call: TRBJ2-5
cdr3_length: 18
v_call: TRBV4-2
cdr3_aa: CASSQESVASGSPETQYF
cdr3_nt: TGTGCCAGCAGCCAAGAGTCGGTGGCGAGCGGGTCTCCGGAGACCCAGTACTTC

clone_size: NA
d_call: TRBD1
j_call: TRBJ1-4
cdr3_length: 16
v_call: TRBV19
cdr3_aa: CASTNGQGAANEKLFF
cdr3_nt: TGTGCCAGTACCAATGGACAGGGAGCGGCTAATGAAAAACTGTTTTTT

clone_size: NA
d_call: NA
j_call: TRBJ2-2
cdr3_length: 16
v_call: TRBV5-1
cdr3_aa: CASSLRLATNTGELFF
cdr3_nt: TGCGCCAGCAGCTTAAGGCTAGCGACGAACACCGGGGAGCTGTTTTTT

clone_size: NA
d_call: NA
j_call: TRBJ1-3
cdr3_length: 15
v_call: TRBV6-6
cdr3_aa: CASSRGGVTGNTIYF
cdr3_nt: TGTGCCAGCAGCCGAGGTGGGGTAACTGGAAACACCATATATTTT

clone_size: NA
d_call: NA
j_call: TRBJ2-7
cdr3_length: 16
v_call: TRBV27
cdr3_aa: CASSWKGTSSSYEQYF
cdr3_nt: TGTGCCAGCAGTTGGAAGGGTACTTCGAGCTCCTACGAGCAGTACTTC

clone_size: few
d_call: NA
j_call: TRBJ2-7
cdr3_length: 14
v_call: TRBV28
cdr3_aa: CASSLGIPSYEQYF
cdr3_nt: TGTGCCAGCAGTTTAGGTATCCCTTCCTACGAGCAGTACTTC

clone_size: NA
d_call: TRBD2
j_call: TRBJ2-5
cdr3_length: 15
v_call: TRBV7-2
cdr3_aa: CASSRTSGSRETQYF
cdr3_nt: TGTGCCAGCAGCCGGACTAGCGGGAGCCGGGAGACCCAGTACTTC

clone_size: NA
d_call: NA
j_call: TRBJ2-5
cdr3_length: 16
v_call: TRBV11-3
cdr3_aa: CASSLDFKTSPGAQYF
cdr3_nt: TGTGCCAGCAGCCTTGACTTCAAAACCAGTCCTGGGGCCCAGTACTTC

clone_size: NA
d_call: NA
j_call: TRBJ1-4
cdr3_length: 13
v_call: TRBV30
cdr3_aa: CAWSEGQSEKLFF
cdr3_nt: TGTGCCTGGAGTGAGGGACAATCTGAAAAACTGTTTTTT

clone_size: NA
d_call: NA
j_call: TRBJ2-7
cdr3_length: 15
v_call: TRBV6-5
cdr3_aa: CASSYVPDRPYEQYF
cdr3_nt: TGTGCCAGCAGTTACGTTCCCGACAGGCCGTACGAGCAGTACTTC

clone_size: once
d_call: TRBD2
j_call: TRBJ2-7
cdr3_length: 15
v_call: TRBV9
cdr3_aa: CASTPTSGGVYEQYF
cdr3_nt: TGTGCCAGCACCCCGACTAGCGGGGGAGTCTACGAGCAGTACTTC

clone_size: NA
d_call: TRBD2
j_call: TRBJ2-7
cdr3_length: 16
v_call: TRBV5-4
cdr3_aa: CASSLASSGGHYEQYF
cdr3_nt: TGTGCCAGCAGCTTGGCGTCTAGCGGGGGGCACTACGAGCAGTACTTC

clone_size: NA
d_call: TRBD2
j_call: TRBJ2-1
cdr3_length: 15
v_call: TRBV27
cdr3_aa: CASTPGGAGGGEQFF
cdr3_nt: TGTGCCAGCACCCCCGGGGGAGCGGGGGGAGGTGAGCAGTTCTTC

clone_size: NA
d_call: TRBD2
j_call: TRBJ2-7
cdr3_length: 15
v_call: TRBV30
cdr3_aa: CAWRQTSGSRYEQYF
cdr3_nt: TGTGCCTGGAGGCAGACTAGCGGGAGCCGGTACGAGCAGTACTTC

clone_size: NA
d_call: TRBD2
j_call: TRBJ2-3
cdr3_length: 16
v_call: TRBV7-2
cdr3_aa: CASSPWTSGGTDTQYF
cdr3_nt: TGTGCCAGCAGCCCCTGGACTAGCGGGGGCACAGATACGCAGTATTTT

clone_size: NA
d_call: NA
j_call: TRBJ2-3
cdr3_length: 22
v_call: TRBV29-1
cdr3_aa: CSVPTDRRGTNWGSPSTDTQYF
cdr3_nt: TGCAGCGTACCGACGGACAGGCGGGGAACAAACTGGGGTTCACCTAGCACAGATACGCAGTATTTT

clone_size: NA
d_call: NA
j_call: TRBJ1-1
cdr3_length: 12
v_call: TRBV19
cdr3_aa: CASGRRGNEAFF
cdr3_nt: TGTGCCAGTGGCCGACGCGGAAATGAAGCTTTCTTT

clone_size: NA
d_call: NA
j_call: TRBJ2-7
cdr3_length: 17
v_call: TRBV28
cdr3_aa: CASTRRDFGPTSYEQYF
cdr3_nt: TGTGCCAGCACCCGTCGGGATTTTGGGCCGACCTCCTACGAGCAGTACTTC

clone_size: NA
d_call: NA
j_call: TRBJ1-5
cdr3_length: 15
v_call: TRBV28
cdr3_aa: CASDPTGSGHQPQHF
cdr3_nt: TGTGCCAGCGATCCAACAGGGTCGGGTCATCAGCCCCAGCATTTT

clone_size: NA
d_call: NA
j_call: TRBJ2-1
cdr3_length: 11
v_call: TRBV25-1
cdr3_aa: CASSFYNEQFF
cdr3_nt: TGTGCCAGCAGCTTTTACAATGAGCAGTTCTTC

clone_size: NA
d_call: TRBD1
j_call: TRBJ1-2
cdr3_length: 13
v_call: TRBV5-1
cdr3_aa: CASSRDRVYGYTF
cdr3_nt: TGCGCCAGCAGCAGGGACAGGGTCTATGGCTACACCTTC